The text below deals with one T cell receptor (beta chain). The data were taken from a study of CD8 T cells in Susac syndrome. The CDR3 contains 14 residues. Trimming stripped 3 bases from V and 3 bases from J, with 12 bases between. CD8+ and CD4+ T cells circulating in blood were sequenced for TCR beta. RNA totalling roughly 0.5 to 1 ug underwent reverse transcription with random hexamers. In TCRdb, the immunoSEQ multiplex PCR reads were re-called with MiXCR into one record per CDR3 protein. This table holds around 200,000 distinct CDR3 sequences, around 95% found once. The sequence was obtained from a human donor with multiple sclerosis. Sequenced: CD4+ T cells from PBMCs. This chain connects TRBV12-3 or TRBV12-4 to TRBJ2-7; D may be TRBD1 (5 bases). The CDR3 coding sequence is TGTGCCAGCAGTTTGTACGGACACCTCTACGAGCAGTACTTC. Translating gives CASSLYGHLYEQYF.